The T cell receptor (beta chain) under discussion was sequenced for a study of control samples from healthy donors and cancer patients. Only in-frame clones appear in the TCRdb table, and some are missing; sequencing was by immunoSEQ multiplex PCR. The repertoire holds 70,000 to 75,000 clones, with 85% to 95% as singletons. This clone was recorded once. The source of this sequence is a woman in her thirties in good health. The sequenced material came from blood.

Written as DNA, the CDR3 is TGTGCCAGCAGACAGGAATTCTCCTATAATTCACCCCTCCACTTT. It is translated as CASRQEFSYNSPLHF. The chain has TRBV28 and TRBJ1-6, with TRBD1 as a possible D gene (5 bases). The V and J ends lost 6 bases and 0 bases respectively, with 9 bases between them. Germline values: CDR1 MDHEN, CDR2 SYDVKM. This CDR3 region has 15 residues.